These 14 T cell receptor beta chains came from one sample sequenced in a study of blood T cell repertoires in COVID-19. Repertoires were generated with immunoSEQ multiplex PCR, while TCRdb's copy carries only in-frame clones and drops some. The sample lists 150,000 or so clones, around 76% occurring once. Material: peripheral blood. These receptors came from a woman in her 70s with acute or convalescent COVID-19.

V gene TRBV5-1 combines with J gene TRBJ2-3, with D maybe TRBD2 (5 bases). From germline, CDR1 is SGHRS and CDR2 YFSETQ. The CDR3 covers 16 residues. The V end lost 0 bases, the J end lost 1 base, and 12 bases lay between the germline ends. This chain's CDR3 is CASSLDPAGGTDTQYF. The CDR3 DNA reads TGCGCCAGCAGCTTGGATCCCGCCGGGGGCACAGATACGCAGTATTTT.

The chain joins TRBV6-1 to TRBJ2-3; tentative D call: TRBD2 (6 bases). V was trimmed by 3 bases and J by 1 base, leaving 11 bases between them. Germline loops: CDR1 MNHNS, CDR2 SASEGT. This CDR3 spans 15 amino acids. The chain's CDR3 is CASSETLAGTDTQYF. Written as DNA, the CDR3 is TGTGCCAGCAGTGAGACCTTAGCGGGCACAGATACGCAGTATTTT.

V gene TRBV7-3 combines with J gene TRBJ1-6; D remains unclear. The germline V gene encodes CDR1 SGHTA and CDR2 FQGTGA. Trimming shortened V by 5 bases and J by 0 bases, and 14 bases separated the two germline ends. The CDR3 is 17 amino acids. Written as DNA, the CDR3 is TGTGCCAGCAGCCAAAGGCAGGTGAGCTCCTATAATTCACCCCTCCACTTT. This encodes CASSQRQVSSYNSPLHF.

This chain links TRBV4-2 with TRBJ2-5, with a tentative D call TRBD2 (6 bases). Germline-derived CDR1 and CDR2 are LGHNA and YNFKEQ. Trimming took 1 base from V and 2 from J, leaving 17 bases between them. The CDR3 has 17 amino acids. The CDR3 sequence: CASSQGNGEVGQETQYF. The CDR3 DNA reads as TGTGCCAGCAGCCAAGGGAATGGGGAGGTAGGGCAAGAGACCCAGTACTTC.

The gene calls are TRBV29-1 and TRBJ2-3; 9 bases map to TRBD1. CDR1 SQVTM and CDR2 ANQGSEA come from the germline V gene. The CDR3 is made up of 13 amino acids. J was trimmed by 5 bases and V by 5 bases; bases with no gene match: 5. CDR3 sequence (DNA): TGCAGCGTTAAACAGGGGGCTATAGATACGCAGTATTTT. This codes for CSVKQGAIDTQYF.

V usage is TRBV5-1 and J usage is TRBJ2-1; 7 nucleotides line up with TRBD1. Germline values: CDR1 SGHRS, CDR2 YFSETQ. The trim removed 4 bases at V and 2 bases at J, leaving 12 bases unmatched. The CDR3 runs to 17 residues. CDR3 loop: CASSPGRTGAPYNEQFF. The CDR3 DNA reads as TGCGCCAGCAGCCCTGGGAGAACAGGGGCCCCCTACAATGAGCAGTTCTTC.

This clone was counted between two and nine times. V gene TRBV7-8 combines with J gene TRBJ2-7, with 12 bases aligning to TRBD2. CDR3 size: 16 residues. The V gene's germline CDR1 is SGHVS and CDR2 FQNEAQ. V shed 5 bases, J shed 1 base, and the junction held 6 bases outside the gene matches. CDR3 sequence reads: CASSLRTSGTSYEQYF. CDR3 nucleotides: TGTGCCAGCAGCCTCCGGACTAGCGGGACATCCTACGAGCAGTACTTC.

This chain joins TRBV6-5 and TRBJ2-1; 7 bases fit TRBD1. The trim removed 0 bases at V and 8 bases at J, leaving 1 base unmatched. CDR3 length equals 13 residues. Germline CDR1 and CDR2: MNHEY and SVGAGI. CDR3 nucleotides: TGTGCCAGCAGTTACTCGACAGGGTATGAGCAGTTCTTC. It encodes CASSYSTGYEQFF.

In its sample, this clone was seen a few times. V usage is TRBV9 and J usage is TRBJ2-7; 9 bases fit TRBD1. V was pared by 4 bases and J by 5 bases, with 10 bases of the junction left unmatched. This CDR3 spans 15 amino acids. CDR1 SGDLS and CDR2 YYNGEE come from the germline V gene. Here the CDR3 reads CASSSGGQGRHEQYF. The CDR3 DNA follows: TGTGCCAGCAGCTCAGGGGGACAGGGTCGACACGAGCAGTACTTC.

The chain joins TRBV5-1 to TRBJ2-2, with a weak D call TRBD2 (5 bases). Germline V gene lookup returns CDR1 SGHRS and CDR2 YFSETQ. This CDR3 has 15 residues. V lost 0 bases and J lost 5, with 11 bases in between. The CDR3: CASSLGAGRTGELFF. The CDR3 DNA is TGCGCCAGCAGCTTGGGGGCGGGCCGGACCGGGGAGCTGTTTTTT.

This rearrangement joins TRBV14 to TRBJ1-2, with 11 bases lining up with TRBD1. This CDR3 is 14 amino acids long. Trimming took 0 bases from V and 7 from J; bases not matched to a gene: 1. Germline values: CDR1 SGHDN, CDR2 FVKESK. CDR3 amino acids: CASSQDGTGGGYTF. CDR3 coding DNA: TGTGCCAGCAGCCAAGACGGGACAGGGGGTGGCTACACCTTC.

For the CDR3, the DNA is TGTGCCAGCAGCTTCACTAGCGGGACGGGGACCCAGTACTTC. This encodes CASSFTSGTGTQYF. The chain recombines TRBV7-2 with TRBJ2-5, with 10 bases aligning to TRBD2. Germline CDR1 and CDR2: SGHTA and FQGNSA. There are 14 residues in the CDR3. Germline trimming cut 3 bases from V and 7 bases from J; bases unmatched to any gene: 5.

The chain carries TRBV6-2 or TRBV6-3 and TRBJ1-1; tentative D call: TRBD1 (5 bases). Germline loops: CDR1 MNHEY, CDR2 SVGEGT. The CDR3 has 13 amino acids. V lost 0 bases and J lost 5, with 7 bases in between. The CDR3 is CASSYSGETEAFF. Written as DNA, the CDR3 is TGTGCCAGCAGTTACTCAGGGGAAACTGAAGCTTTCTTT.

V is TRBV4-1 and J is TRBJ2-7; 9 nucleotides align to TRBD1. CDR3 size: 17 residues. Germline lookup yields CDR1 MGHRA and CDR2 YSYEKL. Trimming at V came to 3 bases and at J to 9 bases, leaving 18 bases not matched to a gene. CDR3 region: CASSQTPGQGSPKGQYF. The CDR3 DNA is TGCGCCAGCAGCCAGACCCCGGGACAGGGCTCCCCTAAGGGGCAGTACTTC.